The T cell receptor beta chain under discussion was sequenced for a study of human T cells and chemical hapten exposure. This clonotype came up a few times. The library put unique molecular identifiers onto individual cDNA molecules. TCRdb re-called the RACE reads with MiXCR, one entry per CDR3 protein. The data show about 110,000 distinct CDR3 sequences, less than 15% seen once. The time point is: pre-sensitization, week 0. Stated treatment: therapeutic diphenylcyclopropenone sensitization with weekly scalp DPC. This specimen was whole blood, taken in connection with sensitization to the hapten diphenylcyclopropenone (DPC). The sequence derives from a woman aged 45-65 years with alopecia areata. Some clones in this sample may be carry-over from other donors' samples.

CDR3 nucleotides: TGTGCCAGCAGCTTAGATCATTTAGGAGGACAGGGCTCCTATAATTCACCCCTCCACTTT. It codes for CASSLDHLGGQGSYNSPLHF. The chain recombines TRBV11-2 with TRBJ1-6; 8 nucleotides align to TRBD1. The CDR3 consists of 20 residues. The junction had 10 bases not matched to a gene; V was cut back by 0 bases and J by 0 bases. The germline CDR1 and CDR2 sequences are SGHAT and FQNNGV.